The T cell receptor (beta chain) described here comes from a study of shared clonotypes between healthy human individuals. Germline V CDR1 and CDR2: SGHVS, FNYEAQ. This CDR3 contains 15 residues. Deletions cut 1 base from V and 2 bases from J, with 11 bases between. Libraries were prepared by immunoSEQ multiplex PCR; TCRdb keeps only in-frame clonotypes and omits some of them. The data hold about 690,000 clones, with roughly 87% observed a single time. The V gene is TRBV7-6, the J gene TRBJ2-5; no clear D. Sequencing used memory CD8+ T cells from PBMCs. Specified subset: CD45RO+ cells pooled with CCR7-negative TemRA cells. This clonotype was obtained from a man younger than 30 in good health. Some clones in this sample may be carry-over from other donors' samples. This CDR3 is CASSLVFTEQETQYF. CDR3 DNA sequence: TGTGCCAGCAGCTTAGTCTTTACAGAACAAGAGACCCAGTACTTC.